A selection of T cell receptor beta chains follows, all from one sample in a study of molecular identifiers for immune sequencing clone quantification. MiXCR, run by TCRdb on the PCR reads, gives a single entry per CDR3 protein. The repertoire holds 490,000 or so distinct CDR3 sequences, with about a fifth as singletons. Input material: naive CD8+ T cells from blood, with Jurkat cell RNA spiked in. These receptors all come from a human donor in good health. Some libraries in this study had Jurkat cell RNA spiked in. The CDR3 runs from the conserved cysteine through the conserved F or W. A D gene is named only where the DNA matches it firmly. Where a row states a size, it is once, few, many or the class of an expanded clone; other rows omit it.

V: TRBV12-3/TRBV12-4; J: TRBJ2-2; D: TRBD2; size: many; DNA: TGTGCCAGCAGTCTAGCGGGAGTAGCCACCGGGGAGCTGTTTTTT; CDR3: CASSLAGVATGELFF
V: TRBV29-1; J: TRBJ2-7; D: TRBD1; size: many; DNA: TGCAGCGTTGAAGATAGTGGGACAGAGACCTACGAGCAGTACTTC; CDR3: CSVEDSGTETYEQYF
V: TRBV7-9; J: TRBJ2-3; D: NA; size: few; DNA: TGTGCCAGCAGCTTTGACGGAGGGCGCGGCACAGATACGCAGTATTTT; CDR3: CASSFDGGRGTDTQYF
V: TRBV28; J: TRBJ2-5; D: TRBD2; size: NA; DNA: TGTGCCAGCAGTTCCCCCGGGACTGGCGGGGGAGAGACCCAGTACTTC; CDR3: CASSSPGTGGGETQYF
V: TRBV7-9; J: TRBJ2-3; D: NA; size: many; DNA: TGTGCCAGCAGCCAATTAACCCCAGGGGGACTCACAGATACGCAGTATTTT; CDR3: CASSQLTPGGLTDTQYF
V: TRBV5-1; J: TRBJ2-5; D: NA; size: many; DNA: TGCGCCAGCAGCTTGCCAGGCGGACAAGAGACCCAGTACTTC; CDR3: CASSLPGGQETQYF
V: TRBV11-1; J: TRBJ2-7; D: TRBD2; size: NA; DNA: TGTGCCGGCAGCTCCAGACTAGCGGGAGTGACCTACGAGCAGTACTTC; CDR3: CAGSSRLAGVTYEQYF
V: TRBV3-1; J: TRBJ2-3; D: NA; size: NA; DNA: TGTGCCAGCAGCCAAGACGCAGGGGGCACAGATACGCAGTATTTT; CDR3: CASSQDAGGTDTQYF
V: TRBV28; J: TRBJ2-7; D: TRBD2; size: many; DNA: TGTGCCAGCAGTCTAGGACTAGCCCACGAGCAGTACTTC; CDR3: CASSLGLAHEQYF
V: TRBV27; J: TRBJ1-2; D: NA; size: NA; DNA: TGTGCCAGCAGTACCCGGGAGGGGGATAACTATGGCTACACCTTC; CDR3: CASSTREGDNYGYTF
V: TRBV9; J: TRBJ1-1; D: TRBD1; size: NA; DNA: TGTGCCAGCGCTCGTAGGGACAGGGGCCTGAACACTGGAGCTTTCTTT; CDR3: CASARRDRGLNTGAFF
V: TRBV3-1; J: TRBJ1-2; D: NA; size: NA; DNA: TGTGCCAGCAGCTCGACTGGCTCAGGGGATAACTATGGCTACACCTTC; CDR3: CASSSTGSGDNYGYTF
V: TRBV9; J: TRBJ2-3; D: NA; size: few; DNA: TGTGCCAGCAGCGTAGTAGCGGCGACAGATACGCAGTATTTT; CDR3: CASSVVAATDTQYF
V: TRBV7-2; J: TRBJ1-1; D: NA; size: many; DNA: TGTGCCAGCAGCCAGCGGGACCTGAACACTGAAGCTTTCTTT; CDR3: CASSQRDLNTEAFF
V: TRBV4-3; J: TRBJ2-5; D: NA; size: few; DNA: TGCGCCAGCAGCCAAGGTGGGACCCAAGAGACCCAGTACTTC; CDR3: CASSQGGTQETQYF
V: TRBV14; J: TRBJ1-1; D: NA; size: many; DNA: TGTGCCAGCAGCCAAGAGAAGGGATGGGAAAACACTGAAGCTTTCTTT; CDR3: CASSQEKGWENTEAFF
V: TRBV7-9; J: TRBJ2-7; D: NA; size: NA; DNA: TGTGCCAGCAGCCACACTAGTAGCTCCTACGAGCAGTACTTC; CDR3: CASSHTSSSYEQYF
V: TRBV7-9; J: TRBJ2-7; D: NA; size: few; DNA: TGTGCCAGCAGCTTAGGGGGGGGCGGCCTCTACGAGCAGTACTTC; CDR3: CASSLGGGGLYEQYF
V: TRBV13; J: TRBJ2-7; D: NA; size: NA; DNA: TGTGCCAGCAGCTTAGAGGGGAACCGTTACGAGCAGTACTTC; CDR3: CASSLEGNRYEQYF
V: TRBV20-1; J: TRBJ2-7; D: NA; size: few; DNA: TGCAGTGCCGGTCAAGGACGTAGACCCTACGAGCAGTACTTC; CDR3: CSAGQGRRPYEQYF
V: TRBV27; J: TRBJ1-1; D: NA; size: many; DNA: TGTGCCAGCAGACGAAGCGGGACTGAAGCTTTCTTT; CDR3: CASRRSGTEAFF
V: TRBV6-5; J: TRBJ2-7; D: NA; size: many; DNA: TGTGCCAGCAGTTACACCGGGGTCGAGCAGTACTTC; CDR3: CASSYTGVEQYF
V: TRBV30; J: TRBJ2-7; D: TRBD1; size: NA; DNA: TGTGCCTGGGGTACGGGACAGGGTTACTACGAGCAGTACTTC; CDR3: CAWGTGQGYYEQYF
V: TRBV6-5; J: TRBJ2-5; D: TRBD2; size: many; DNA: TGTGCCAGCAGTTACTCTGCGGGGGGAAGAGAGACCCAGTACTTC; CDR3: CASSYSAGGRETQYF
V: TRBV18; J: TRBJ2-2; D: NA; size: NA; DNA: TGTGCCAGCTCACCACCGGCAAGGAACACCGGGGAGCTGCTTTTT; CDR3: CASSPPARNTGELLF
V: TRBV7-9; J: TRBJ2-7; D: TRBD1; size: few; DNA: TGTGCCAGCAGCTTAGCCAGGGGGAATAACGAGCAGTACTTC; CDR3: CASSLARGNNEQYF
V: TRBV10-3; J: TRBJ1-1; D: NA; size: NA; DNA: TGTGCCATCAGTGAGTCGGGAAAATGGAACACTGAAGCTTTCTTT; CDR3: CAISESGKWNTEAFF
V: TRBV5-3; J: TRBJ1-2; D: NA; size: once; DNA: TGTGCCAGCAGCCGCGGACGGGGACTTAGAAACTATGGCTACACCTTC; CDR3: CASSRGRGLRNYGYTF
V: TRBV6-2/TRBV6-3; J: TRBJ2-7; D: NA; size: few; DNA: TGTGCCAGCAGTTCGCTGGGTCCTCGCGAGCAGTACTTC; CDR3: CASSSLGPREQYF
V: TRBV6-5; J: TRBJ1-1; D: NA; size: few; DNA: TGTGCCAGCAGATTACAGGGTGGCTCTGAAGCTTTCTTT; CDR3: CASRLQGGSEAFF
V: TRBV3-1; J: TRBJ1-4; D: NA; size: few; DNA: TGTGCCAGCAGCCAAGATTTCGGCAGGGGAGCTAATGAAAAACTGTTTTTT; CDR3: CASSQDFGRGANEKLFF
V: TRBV3-1; J: TRBJ1-5; D: TRBD1; size: many; DNA: TGTGCCAGCAGCCAAGGACAGGGGGATCAGCCCCAGCATTTT; CDR3: CASSQGQGDQPQHF
V: TRBV6-4; J: TRBJ2-3; D: NA; size: NA; DNA: TGTGCCAGCAGTGAACTAGCTTGGACAGATACGCAGTATTTT; CDR3: CASSELAWTDTQYF
V: TRBV7-2; J: TRBJ2-1; D: TRBD2; size: few; DNA: TGTGCCAGCAGCAATCTAGCGGGGGGTTACAATGAGCAGTTCTTC; CDR3: CASSNLAGGYNEQFF
V: TRBV7-2; J: TRBJ2-2; D: TRBD1; size: NA; DNA: TGTGCCAGCAGCCTGGACAGGGGGCGAACCGGGGAGCTGTTTTTT; CDR3: CASSLDRGRTGELFF
V: TRBV5-6; J: TRBJ1-3; D: NA; size: few; DNA: TGTGCCAGCAGCTTGGCCAGGAACTCTGGAAACACCATATATTTT; CDR3: CASSLARNSGNTIYF
V: TRBV15; J: TRBJ2-7; D: TRBD1; size: few; DNA: TGTGCCACCAGCAGAGATCGACCGATGACAGGGGCCTCCTACGAGCAGTACTTC; CDR3: CATSRDRPMTGASYEQYF
V: TRBV12-3/TRBV12-4; J: TRBJ1-1; D: TRBD1; size: many; DNA: TGTGCCAGCAGTCCGACAGGCAGGGGGACTGAAGCTTTCTTT; CDR3: CASSPTGRGTEAFF
V: TRBV4-1; J: TRBJ1-6; D: NA; size: NA; DNA: TGCGCCAGCAGCCAAGGACAGGATAATTCACCCCTCCACTTT; CDR3: CASSQGQDNSPLHF
V: TRBV15; J: TRBJ2-1; D: NA; size: few; DNA: TGTGCCACGATGGGCGAGGGGGTCTACAATGAGCAGTTCTTC; CDR3: CATMGEGVYNEQFF
V: TRBV6-2/TRBV6-3; J: TRBJ1-5; D: NA; size: NA; DNA: TGTGCCAGCAGTTATGTTGTTATATCGACCCGGGGCAATCAGCCCCAGCATTTT; CDR3: CASSYVVISTRGNQPQHF
V: TRBV5-1; J: TRBJ2-7; D: NA; size: NA; DNA: TGCGCCAGCAGCCTCGGGACTCTGTGCGAGCAGTACTTC; CDR3: CASSLGTLCEQYF
V: TRBV7-8; J: TRBJ2-3; D: NA; size: NA; DNA: TGTGCCAGCAGCTCCGGGGATACGGACAGCAGCACAGATACGCAGTATTTT; CDR3: CASSSGDTDSSTDTQYF